This record looks at one T cell receptor (beta chain) sequence and its context. Its specificity is unknown. This sample is part of a study of shared clonotypes between healthy human individuals. Whole-study findings and limits: Non-shared clonotypes had lower generation probabilities than clonotypes shared by all four sorted-subset donors.

Germline CDR1 is KGHSH and CDR2 is LQKENI. Deletions cut 1 base from V and 4 bases from J, with 2 bases between. The CDR3 is 12 amino acids. Method: immunoSEQ multiplex PCR; TCRdb's copy keeps in-frame clones and lacks some. The repertoire consists of roughly 500,000 clones, with almost 97% occurring once and the leading ten covering about 0.064%. Sequencing was performed on naive CD4+ T cells sorted from blood. The subset: CD45RA+ positively selected. The rearrangement joins TRBV18 to TRBJ2-1, with unresolved D. This clonotype was sampled from a woman aged 25-40 years in good health. The CDR3 protein is CASSPQYNEQFF. The CDR3 region has the DNA TGTGCCAGCTCACCACAGTACAATGAGCAGTTCTTC.